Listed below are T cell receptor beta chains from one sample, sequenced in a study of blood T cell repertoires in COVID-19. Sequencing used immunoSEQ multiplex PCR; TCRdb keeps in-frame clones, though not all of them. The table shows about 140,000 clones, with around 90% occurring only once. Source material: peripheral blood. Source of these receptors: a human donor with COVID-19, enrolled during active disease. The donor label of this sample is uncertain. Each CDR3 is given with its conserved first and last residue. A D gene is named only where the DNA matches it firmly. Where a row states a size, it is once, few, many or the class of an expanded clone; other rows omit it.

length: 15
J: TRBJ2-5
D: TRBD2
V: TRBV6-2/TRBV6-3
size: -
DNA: TGTGCCAGCAGTTCTCTTAGCGGGGACGGGGAGACCCAGTACTTC
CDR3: CASSSLSGDGETQYF

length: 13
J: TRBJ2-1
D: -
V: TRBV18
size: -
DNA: TGTGCCAGCTCACCAGGGGAGTACAATGAGCAGTTCTTC
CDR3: CASSPGEYNEQFF

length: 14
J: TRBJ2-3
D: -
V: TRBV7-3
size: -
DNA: TGTGCCAGCAGCTTATACAGATCCACAGATACGCAGTATTTT
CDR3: CASSLYRSTDTQYF

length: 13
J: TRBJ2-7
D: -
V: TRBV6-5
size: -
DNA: TGTGCCAGCAGTATAGCGGTTAACTACGAGCAGTACTTC
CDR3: CASSIAVNYEQYF

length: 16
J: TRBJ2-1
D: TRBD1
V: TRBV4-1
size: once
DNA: TGCGCCAGCAGTCCCACCCCGGGACAGGGCCACAATGAGCAGTTCTTC
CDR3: CASSPTPGQGHNEQFF

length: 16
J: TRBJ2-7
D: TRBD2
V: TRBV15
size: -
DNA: TGTGCCACCAGCAGAAAAGGACTAGCGGGAGAAGTAGTGCAGTACTTC
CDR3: CATSRKGLAGEVVQYF

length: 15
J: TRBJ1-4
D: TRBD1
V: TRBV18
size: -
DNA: TGTGCCAGCTCACCACCGCCCGGACAGGATGAAAAACTGTTTTTT
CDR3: CASSPPPGQDEKLFF

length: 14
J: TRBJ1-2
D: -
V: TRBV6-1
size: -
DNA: TGTGCCAGCAGTGAATGGGCAGGGATGACTGGCTACACCTTC
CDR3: CASSEWAGMTGYTF

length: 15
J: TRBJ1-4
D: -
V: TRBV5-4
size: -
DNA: TGTGCCAGCAGCAAGCTAAAGGGAGACGGTGAAAAACTGTTTTTT
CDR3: CASSKLKGDGEKLFF

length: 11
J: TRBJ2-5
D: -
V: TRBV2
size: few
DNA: TGTGCCAGCAGTGAACAGGAGACCCAGTACTTC
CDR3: CASSEQETQYF

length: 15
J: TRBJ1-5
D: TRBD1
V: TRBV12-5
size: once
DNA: TGTGCTAGTGGTTTGGATACAGGGGGCCGTCAGCCCCAGCATTTT
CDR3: CASGLDTGGRQPQHF

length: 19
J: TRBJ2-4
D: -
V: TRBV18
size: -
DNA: TGTGCCAGCTCACCACCTGCAGGGAAAAGGGCCATAGCCAAAAACATTCAGTACTTC
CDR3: CASSPPAGKRAIAKNIQYF

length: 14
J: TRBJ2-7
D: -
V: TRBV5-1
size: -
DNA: TGCGCCAGCAGCTTGGTTTTAGGGGGCTACGAGCAGTACTTC
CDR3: CASSLVLGGYEQYF

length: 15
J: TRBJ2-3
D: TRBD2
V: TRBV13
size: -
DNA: TGTGCCAGCAGCTTGCGGACTAGCGATATGAATACGCAGTATTTT
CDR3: CASSLRTSDMNTQYF

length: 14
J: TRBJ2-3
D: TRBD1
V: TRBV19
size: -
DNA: TGTGCCAGTAGTGCAACAGGGGTGACAGATACGCAGTATTTT
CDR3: CASSATGVTDTQYF

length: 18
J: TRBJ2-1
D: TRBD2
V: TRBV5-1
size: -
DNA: TGCGCCAGCAGCCCCGCTTTCTTGCGGGAGACGTCCTACAATGAGCAGTTCTTC
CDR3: CASSPAFLRETSYNEQFF

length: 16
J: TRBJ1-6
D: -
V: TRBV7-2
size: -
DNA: TGTGCCAGCAGCTTTATCGGACAGCCATATAATTCACCCCTCCACTTT
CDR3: CASSFIGQPYNSPLHF

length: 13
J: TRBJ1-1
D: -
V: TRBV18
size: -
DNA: TGTGCCAGCTCACCACCAACTGGTACTGAAGCTTTCTTT
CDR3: CASSPPTGTEAFF

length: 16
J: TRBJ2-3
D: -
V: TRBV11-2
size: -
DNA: TGTGCCAGCAGCTTAGCCCCAATTCAAAACACAGATACGCAGTATTTT
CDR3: CASSLAPIQNTDTQYF

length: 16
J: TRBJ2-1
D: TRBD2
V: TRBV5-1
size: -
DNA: TGCGCCAGCAGCTTGGGTGGGGCTAGCGGGGGCTTTGAGCAGTTCTTC
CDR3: CASSLGGASGGFEQFF

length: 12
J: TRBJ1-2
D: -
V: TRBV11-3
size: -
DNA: TGTGCCAGCAGCCAACAGGGCTATGGCTACACCTTC
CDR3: CASSQQGYGYTF

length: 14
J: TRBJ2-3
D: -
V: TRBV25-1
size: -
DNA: TGTGCCAGCATCTATAGACACCGGACAGATACGCAGTATTTT
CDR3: CASIYRHRTDTQYF

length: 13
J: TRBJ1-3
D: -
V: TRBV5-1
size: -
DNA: TGCGCCAGCAGCGTCGGGGGTGGAAACACCATATATTTT
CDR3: CASSVGGGNTIYF

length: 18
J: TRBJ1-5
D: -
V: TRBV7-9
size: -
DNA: TGTGCCAGCAGCTTAGGGGCGGGACTGGTAGGGCACAATCAGCCCCAGCATTTT
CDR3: CASSLGAGLVGHNQPQHF

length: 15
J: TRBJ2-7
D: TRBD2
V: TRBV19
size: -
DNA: TGTGCCAGTAGTATTTTAGCGGGAGGTCCCTACGAGCAGTACTTC
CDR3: CASSILAGGPYEQYF

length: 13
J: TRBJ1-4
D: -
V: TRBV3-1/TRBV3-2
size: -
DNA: TGTGCCAGCAGCCAAGTGCGGAATGAAAAACTGTTTTTT
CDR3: CASSQVRNEKLFF

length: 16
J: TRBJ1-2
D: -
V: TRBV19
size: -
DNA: TGTGCCAGTAGTATAGTCCAACAGGGCCCTAACTATGGCTACACCTTC
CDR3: CASSIVQQGPNYGYTF

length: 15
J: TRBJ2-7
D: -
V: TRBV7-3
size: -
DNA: TGTGCCAGCAGCTTAAGGTCCTCCCCGAGGGGGGAGCAGTACTTC
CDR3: CASSLRSSPRGEQYF

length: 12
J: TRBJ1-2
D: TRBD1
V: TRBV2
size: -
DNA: TGTGCCAGCACCGCGGGACAGAGGGGCTACACCTTC
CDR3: CASTAGQRGYTF

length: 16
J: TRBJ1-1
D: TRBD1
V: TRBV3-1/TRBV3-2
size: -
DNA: TGTGCCAGCAGCCAAAGTAGGACAGGGTATGATACTGAAGCTTTCTTT
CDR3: CASSQSRTGYDTEAFF

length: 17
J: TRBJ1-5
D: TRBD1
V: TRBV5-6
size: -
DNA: TGTGCCAGCAGGGAGCAGGGGGCTCTGTGTAGCAATCAGCCCCAGCATTTT
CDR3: CASREQGALCSNQPQHF

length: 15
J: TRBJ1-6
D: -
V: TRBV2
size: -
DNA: TGTGCCAGCAGTGAGTTGGGTCAGCGGGATTCACCCCTCCACTTT
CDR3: CASSELGQRDSPLHF

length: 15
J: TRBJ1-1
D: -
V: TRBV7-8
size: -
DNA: TGTGCCAGCAGCACCCGGACCGGGACAACCGTTGAAGCTTTCTTT
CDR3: CASSTRTGTTVEAFF

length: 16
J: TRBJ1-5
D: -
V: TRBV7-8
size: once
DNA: TGTGCCAGCAGCCTCACGCGGTCCCTCAGAAGTCAGCCCCAGCATTTT
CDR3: CASSLTRSLRSQPQHF

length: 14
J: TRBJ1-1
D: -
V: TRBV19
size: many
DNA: TGTGCCAGTAGAAGGGGGGAGGGAATCACTGAAGCTTTCTTT
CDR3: CASRRGEGITEAFF

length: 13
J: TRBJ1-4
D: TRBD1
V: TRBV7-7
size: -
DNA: TGTGCTAGCAGCTTGGGACAGGGTGAAAAACTGTTTTTT
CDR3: CASSLGQGEKLFF

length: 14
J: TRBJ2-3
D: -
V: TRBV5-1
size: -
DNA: TGCGCCAGCAGCTTGATCCTAGGGGCAGATACGCAGTATTTT
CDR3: CASSLILGADTQYF

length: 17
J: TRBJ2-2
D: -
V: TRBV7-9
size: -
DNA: TGTGCCAGCAGCTTAGTAGGGCAGGGAAGTGACACCGGGGAGCTGTTTTTT
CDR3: CASSLVGQGSDTGELFF

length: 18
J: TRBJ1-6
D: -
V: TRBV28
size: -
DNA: TGTGCCAGCAGTTTAAGAGTTTCAGGGTATTCCTATAATTCACCCCTCCACTTT
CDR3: CASSLRVSGYSYNSPLHF

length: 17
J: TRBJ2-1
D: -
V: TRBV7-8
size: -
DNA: TGTGCCAGCAGCTTCCCGCCCCCCTCCTGGCGGGGGCATGAGCAGTTCTTC
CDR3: CASSFPPPSWRGHEQFF

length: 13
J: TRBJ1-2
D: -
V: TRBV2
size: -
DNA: TGTGCCTTTATGGTCGGGGTCTCGCATGGCTACACCTTC
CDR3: CAFMVGVSHGYTF

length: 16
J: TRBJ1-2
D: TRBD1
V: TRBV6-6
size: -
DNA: TGTGCCAGCAGTGGCTATTCGACAGGGGATACCAATGGCTACACCTTC
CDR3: CASSGYSTGDTNGYTF

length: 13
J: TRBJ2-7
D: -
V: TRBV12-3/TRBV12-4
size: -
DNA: TGTGCCAGCAGTTTAAGTTGGCCCTACGAGCAGTACTTC
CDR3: CASSLSWPYEQYF

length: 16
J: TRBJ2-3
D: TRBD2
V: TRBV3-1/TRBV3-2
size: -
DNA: TGTGCCAGCAGCCAGACGCTAGCGGGAGCGACAGATACGCAGTATTTT
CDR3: CASSQTLAGATDTQYF

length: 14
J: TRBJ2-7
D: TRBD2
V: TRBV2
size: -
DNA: TGTGCCAGCAGTCCGGGGGGGGGCTCCTACGAGCAGTACTTC
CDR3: CASSPGGGSYEQYF

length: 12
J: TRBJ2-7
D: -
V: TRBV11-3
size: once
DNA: TGTGCCAGCAGCCCCAGAGGCTACGAGCAGTACTTC
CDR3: CASSPRGYEQYF

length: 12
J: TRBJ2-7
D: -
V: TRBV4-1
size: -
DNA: TGCGCCAGCAGCCCCCCCGCGGGCGAGCAGTACTTC
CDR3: CASSPPAGEQYF